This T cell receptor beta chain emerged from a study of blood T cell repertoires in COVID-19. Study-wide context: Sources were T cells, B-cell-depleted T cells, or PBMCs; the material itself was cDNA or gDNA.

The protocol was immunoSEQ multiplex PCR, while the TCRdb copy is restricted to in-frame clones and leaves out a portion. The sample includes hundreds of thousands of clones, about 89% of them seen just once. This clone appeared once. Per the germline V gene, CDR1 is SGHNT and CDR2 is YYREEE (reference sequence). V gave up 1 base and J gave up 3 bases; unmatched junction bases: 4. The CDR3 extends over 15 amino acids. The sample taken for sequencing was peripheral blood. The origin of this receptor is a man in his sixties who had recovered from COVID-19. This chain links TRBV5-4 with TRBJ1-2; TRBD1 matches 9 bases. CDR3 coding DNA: TGTGCCAGCAGCTTGAGGGACAGGGTGGACTATGGCTACACCTTC. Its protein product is CASSLRDRVDYGYTF.